The 9 T cell receptor beta chains given below trace back to one sample, sequenced in a study of T-cell memory formation after mild COVID-19. TCRdb re-called the 5' RACE reads with MiXCR, one entry per CDR3 protein. Among 450,000 or so distinct CDR3 sequences, roughly 23% were seen once, and the ten largest hold about 12%. Sequenced sample: PBMCs or a T cell subset sorted from them (not recorded which). The receptors come from an adult woman who had mild COVID-19 (a few samples of this study predate the infection). Cell type and time point are not known.

This chain uses TRBV12-3 or TRBV12-4 with TRBJ2-7; 8 nucleotides line up with TRBD1. The CDR3 consists of 14 residues. The junction had 2 bases not matched to a gene; V was cut back by 1 base and J by 3 bases. This CDR3 reads CASSLDRGDYEQYF. CDR3 nucleotide sequence: TGTGCCAGCAGTTTAGACAGGGGGGACTACGAGCAGTACTTC.

At least ten counts were recorded for this clonotype. The chain employs TRBV29-1 and TRBJ2-3, with D unresolved. The germline V gene has CDR1 SQVTM and CDR2 ANQGSEA. Trimming removed 8 bases from V and 3 bases from J, with 9 bases in between. The CDR3 loop spans 11 amino acids. In DNA, the CDR3 is TGCAGCCCCAGAATAACAGATACGCAGTATTTT. Protein: CSPRITDTQYF.

This clonotype appeared a few times. The chain combines TRBV7-2 with TRBJ1-1, with unresolved D. The CDR3 loop spans 14 amino acids. Germline V CDR1 and CDR2: SGHTA, FQGNSA. Trimming cost V 6 bases and J 2 bases, with 13 bases left between them. The CDR3 loop reads CASRLTPGNTEAFF. In nucleotides, the CDR3 is TGTGCCAGCAGACTGACTCCAGGCAACACTGAAGCTTTCTTT.

Ten or more counts support this clonotype. The CDR3 here is CASSFSAGGRGETQYF. Here the CDR3 DNA reads TGCGCCAGCAGCTTCAGCGCGGGGGGGCGCGGAGAGACCCAGTACTTC. The J gene is TRBJ2-5, the V gene TRBV5-1; TRBD2 matches at 9 bases. Looked up from germline, CDR1 is SGHRS and CDR2 is YFSETQ. This CDR3 region has 16 residues. The V segment lost 2 bases and the J segment 4 bases; nucleotides outside the gene matches: 9. Combining the CDR3 with reference TRBV5-1 and TRBJ2-5 gives the whole variable domain KAGVTQTPRYLIKTRGQQVTLSCSPISGHRSVSWYQQTPGQGLQFLFEYFSETQRNKGNFPGRFSGRQFSNSRSEMNVSTLELGDSALYLCASSFSAGGRGETQYFGPGTRLLVL.

The chain couples TRBV5-1 to TRBJ1-5; 8 bases align to TRBD1. This CDR3 region has 15 residues. Losses at the gene ends were 0 bases for V and 4 bases for J; bases not matched to a gene: 3. Germline V gene sequence: CDR1 SGHRS, CDR2 YFSETQ. This CDR3 is CASSLGGQANQPQHF. DNA of the CDR3: TGCGCCAGCAGCTTGGGGGGACAGGCTAATCAGCCCCAGCATTTT.

The chain uses TRBV5-1 and TRBJ2-1; tentatively, D is TRBD1 or TRBD2 (6 bases each). CDR1 SGHRS and CDR2 YFSETQ come from the germline V gene. The germline V and J ends were trimmed by 0 bases and 4 bases, with 17 bases remaining between them. The length of the CDR3 is 17 residues. The CDR3 loop is CASSLARGSGLYNEQFF. CDR3 sequence (DNA): TGCGCCAGCAGCTTGGCCAGGGGTAGCGGCTTATACAATGAGCAGTTCTTC.

This clonotype was detected many times. The rearrangement joins TRBV7-9 to TRBJ2-7; the D call may be TRBD1 or TRBD2 (5 bases each). Germline-derived CDR1 and CDR2 are SEHNR and FQNEAQ (reference sequence). V lost 3 bases and J lost 3, with 9 bases in between. This CDR3 contains 13 residues. CDR3 in DNA: TGTGCCAGCAGCTTGGGGACGTACTACGAGCAGTACTTC. Its protein is CASSLGTYYEQYF.

This chain links TRBV7-2 with TRBJ1-3; weak D call: TRBD1 (6 bases). The CDR3 has 15 amino acids. CDR1 is SGHTA, CDR2 FQGNSA, per germline. V gave up 4 bases and J gave up 7 bases, with 17 bases separating them. The CDR3 region has the DNA TGTGCCAGCAGCTCCGAGGGGGGAAGGTCGAACACCATATATTTT. Translating it yields CASSSEGGRSNTIYF. The entire variable domain, with the rest obtained from reference TRBV7-2 and TRBJ1-3, is as follows: GAGVSQSPSNKVTEKGKDVELRCDPISGHTALYWYRQSLGQGLEFLIYFQGNSAPDKSGLPSDRFSAERTGGSVSTLTIQRTQQEDSAVYLCASSSEGGRSNTIYFGEGSWLTVV.

The genes are TRBV12-3 or TRBV12-4 and TRBJ2-1; 10 bases line up with TRBD2. The V gene end was trimmed by 2 bases and the J gene end by 5 bases; junction bases not matched to a gene: 6. The CDR3 sequence is 16 residues long. This chain's CDR3 is CASSLSSGSFNNEQFF. CDR3 DNA sequence: TGTGCCAGCAGTTTATCTAGCGGGAGTTTTAACAATGAGCAGTTCTTC.